This TCR beta chain was identified during a study of blood T cell repertoires in COVID-19. Generated by immunoSEQ multiplex PCR, the TCRdb table keeps only in-frame clones and is missing some. The sample contains around 170,000 clones, less than 90% of which appear only once. This CDR3 region has 13 residues. V gave up 5 bases and J gave up 18 bases, with 20 bases separating them. CDR1 MDHEN and CDR2 SYDVKM come from the germline V gene. Sequences were obtained from peripheral blood. V gene TRBV28 combines with J gene TRBJ1-6; possibly TRBD1 for D (5 bases). This clonotype was obtained from a woman aged 65 to 85 with COVID-19, enrolled during active disease. CDR3 residues: CASSPPETARTHF. Here the CDR3 DNA reads TGTGCCAGCAGTCCCCCGGAGACAGCGCGGACCCACTTT.